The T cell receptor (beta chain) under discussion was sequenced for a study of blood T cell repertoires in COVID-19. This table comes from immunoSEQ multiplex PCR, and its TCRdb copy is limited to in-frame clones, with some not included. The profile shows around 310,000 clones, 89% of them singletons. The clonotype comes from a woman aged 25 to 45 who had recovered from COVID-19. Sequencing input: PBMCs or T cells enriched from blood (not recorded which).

The CDR3 protein is CASSQAGGSNQPQHF. The CDR3 bases are TGTGCCAGCAGCCAAGCCGGTGGTAGCAATCAGCCCCAGCATTTT. The chain couples TRBV16 to TRBJ1-5, with D unclear. The CDR3 is 15 amino acids. The V gene lost 2 bases and the J gene lost 0 bases, with 8 bases spanning the gap. Germline V CDR1 and CDR2: KGHSY, FQNENV.